The clone carrying this T cell receptor (beta chain) occurred once. The sample comes from a study of cytomegalovirus exposure and HLA in healthy donors. Trimming removed 6 bases from V and 8 bases from J; junction bases left unmatched: 12. Germline loops: CDR1 MNHEY, CDR2 SMNVEV (reference sequence). CDR3 length: 16 amino acids. TCRdb's table, derived via immunoSEQ multiplex PCR, lists solely in-frame clones and lacks some. The sample yields some 150,000 clones, 88% seen once. Sequencing was done on a sample of PBMCs. The source is a woman aged 18-30 years in good health and CMV-seropositive. This chain connects TRBV27 to TRBJ1-6; 8 bases match TRBD1. The CDR3 DNA reads TGTGCCAGCAGAATCCGGACAGGGAGTGGGGATTCACCCCTCCACTTT. Translating gives CASRIRTGSGDSPLHF.